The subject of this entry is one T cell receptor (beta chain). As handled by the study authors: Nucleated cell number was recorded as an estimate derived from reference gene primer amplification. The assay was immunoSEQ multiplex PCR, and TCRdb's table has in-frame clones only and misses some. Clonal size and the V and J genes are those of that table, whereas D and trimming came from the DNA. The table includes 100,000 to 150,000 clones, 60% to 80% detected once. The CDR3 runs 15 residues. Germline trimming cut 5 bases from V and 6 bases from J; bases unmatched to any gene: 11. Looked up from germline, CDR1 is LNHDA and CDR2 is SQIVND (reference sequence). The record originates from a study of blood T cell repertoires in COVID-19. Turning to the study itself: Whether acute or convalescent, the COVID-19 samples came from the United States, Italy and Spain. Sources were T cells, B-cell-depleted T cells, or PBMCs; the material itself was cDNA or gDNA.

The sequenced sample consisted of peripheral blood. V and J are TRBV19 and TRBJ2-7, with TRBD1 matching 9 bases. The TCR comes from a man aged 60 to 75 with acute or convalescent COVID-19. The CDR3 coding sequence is TGTGCCAGTAGTCTAATGGGGACAGGGTTAGGCGAGCAGTACTTC. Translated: CASSLMGTGLGEQYF.